The next 14 T cell receptor beta chains were all read from a single sample in a study of OX40 agonist ivuxolimab in advanced cancers. Sequenced by immunoSEQ multiplex PCR; TCRdb stores in-frame clones only, minus some. The sample lists 70,000 to 85,000 clones, roughly nine tenths occurring once. The sample consisted of CD4+ or CD8+ T cells sorted from blood, taken in a trial of the OX40 agonist ivuxolimab. These receptors came from an adult with an advanced solid tumor such as melanoma, head and neck, liver or kidney cancer.

The rearrangement links TRBV29-1 to TRBJ2-1; D might be TRBD1 or TRBD2, each matching 5 bases. CDR3 length: 13 residues. Germline-derived CDR1 and CDR2 are SQVTM and ANQGSEA. V was trimmed by 7 bases and J by 4 bases, leaving 14 bases between them. CDR3 sequence (DNA): TGCAGCGGTGCGAGGGACGTGTACAATGAGCAGTTCTTC. Translation gives CSGARDVYNEQFF.

The chain couples TRBV11-3 to TRBJ1-4; D remains unclear. This CDR3 is built from 13 residues. Trimming left V 2 bases short and J 7 bases short, with 8 bases between. The germline CDR1 and CDR2 sequences are SGHNT and YENEEA. CDR3 residues: CASSLPSVEKLFF. The CDR3 coding sequence is TGTGCCAGCAGCTTACCGAGCGTTGAAAAACTGTTTTTT.

The genes are TRBV4-1 and TRBJ2-1; 11 bases are a match to TRBD1. Per the germline V gene, CDR1 is MGHRA and CDR2 is YSYEKL. The V gene end was trimmed by 2 bases and the J gene end by 5 bases; junction bases not matched to a gene: 8. CDR3 length: 17 amino acids. In DNA form, the CDR3 reads TGCGCCAGCAGCCAATATCGGACAGGGGGCGGGAACAATGAGCAGTTCTTC. It specifies CASSQYRTGGGNNEQFF.

The V call is TRBV4-3, the J call TRBJ2-1, with 7 nucleotides matching TRBD1. The V segment lost 4 bases and the J segment 7 bases; nucleotides outside the gene matches: 10. Looked up from germline, CDR1 is LGHNA and CDR2 is YSLEER. This CDR3 region has 15 residues. CDR3 sequence (DNA): TGCGCCAGCAGCCGGAGGACAGGATTTGGGAATGAGCAGTTCTTC. Residues: CASSRRTGFGNEQFF.

This sequence joins TRBV2 and TRBJ2-5; D is possibly TRBD2 (5 bases). The CDR3 is 11 residues long. Germline V gene data show CDR1 as SNHLY and CDR2 as FYNNEI. Trimming stripped 9 bases from V and 11 bases from J, with 16 bases between. The CDR3 DNA reads as TGTGCCAGTCGGGCCGTCACGGGGCAGTACTTC. Amino acids: CASRAVTGQYF.

V and J are TRBV11-2 and TRBJ2-5, with 7 bases lining up with TRBD1. The CDR3 contains 15 residues. V shed 5 bases and J 1 base; nucleotides not matched to a gene: 7. Germline CDR1 is SGHAT and CDR2 is FQNNGV. CDR3 bases: TGTGCCAGCAGCCCCGGTCCAGGGGGCCAAGAGACCCAGTACTTC. Translating gives CASSPGPGGQETQYF.

The chain couples TRBV5-1 to TRBJ2-7; 8 bases match TRBD1. Trimming at V came to 6 bases and at J to 4 bases, leaving 9 bases not matched to a gene. CDR3 length equals 14 residues. Germline V gene lookup returns CDR1 SGHRS and CDR2 YFSETQ. DNA of the CDR3: TGCGCCAGCACCATCGGACAGGGCATTTACGAGCAGTACTTC. Its translation is CASTIGQGIYEQYF.

The chain is built from TRBV6-1 and TRBJ2-7, with a weak D call TRBD2 (5 bases). The CDR3 consists of 15 residues. The V and J ends lost 1 base and 4 bases respectively, with 14 bases between them. Germline CDR1 is MNHNS and CDR2 is SASEGT. The CDR3 spells CASSEGAGSGYEQYF. The CDR3 bases are TGTGCCAGCAGTGAAGGGGCAGGATCGGGATACGAGCAGTACTTC.

This chain connects TRBV19 to TRBJ1-1, with 8 bases identical to TRBD1. The CDR3 runs to 13 residues. Looked up from germline, CDR1 is LNHDA and CDR2 is SQIVND (reference sequence). The V segment lost 5 bases and the J segment 10 bases; nucleotides outside the gene matches: 9. The CDR3 bases are TGTGCCAGTAGTCCCATGCAGGGGGCTCGAGCTTTCTTT. It yields the protein CASSPMQGARAFF.

V and J are TRBV10-1 and TRBJ2-5; D is ambiguous. This CDR3 is 16 amino acids long. Germline V CDR1 and CDR2: WNHNN, SYGVQD (reference sequence). Between the trimmed V and J ends, which lost 6 bases and 13 bases, there was a span of 30 bases. The DNA of the CDR3 is TGCGCCAGCAGGTCCCACCAGACAAGCCAAGTCTTTGGGGTGTACTTC. Translated, it gives CASRSHQTSQVFGVYF.

This sequence joins TRBV18 and TRBJ2-1; D gene unclear. Germline V CDR1 and CDR2: KGHSH, LQKENI. V was pared by 1 base and J by 1 base, with 11 bases between. The CDR3 covers 16 residues. The CDR3 region is CASSPQGYGSYNEQFF. The CDR3 DNA follows: TGTGCCAGCTCACCACAGGGATACGGATCCTACAATGAGCAGTTCTTC. Looking up the rest from reference TRBV18 and TRBJ2-1 gives the full variable domain: NAGVMQNPRHLVRRRGQEARLRCSPMKGHSHVYWYRQLPEEGLKFMVYLQKENIIDESGMPKERFSAEFPKEGPSILRIQQVVRGDSAAYFCASSPQGYGSYNEQFFGPGTRLTVL.

V is TRBV5-5 and J is TRBJ1-1, with D uncertain. Trimming left V 2 bases short and J 3 bases short, with 8 bases between. The V gene's germline CDR1 is SGHKS and CDR2 YYEKEE (reference sequence). The CDR3 is 13 residues long. CDR3 bases: TGTGCCAGCAGCTTAACGGATTACACTGAAGCTTTCTTT. Protein product: CASSLTDYTEAFF.

The chain has TRBV25-1 and TRBJ1-1; a possible D gene is TRBD1 (5 bases). In germline, CDR1 is MGHDK, CDR2 SYGVNS. The CDR3 has 13 residues. The V end was cut by 6 bases, the J end by 1 base, with 9 bases between. CDR3 loop: CASRGAGNTEAFF. The CDR3 nucleotides read TGTGCCAGCAGAGGGGCAGGGAACACTGAAGCTTTCTTT.

J is TRBJ1-2 and V is TRBV4-1; 7 bases line up with TRBD1. Trimming cost V 2 bases and J 0 bases; bases outside gene matches: 6. The CDR3 length is 16 residues. In germline, CDR1 is MGHRA, CDR2 YSYEKL. CDR3 in DNA: TGCGCCAGCAGCCAACCGCCCGGGACAGCTAACTATGGCTACACCTTC. The encoded protein is CASSQPPGTANYGYTF.